These T cell receptor beta chains were read from a single sample in a study of blood T cells in healthy people across ages. MiXCR was run by TCRdb on the 5' RACE reads, yielding one entry per CDR3 protein. The sample has 900,000 to 950,000 distinct CDR3 sequences; approximately 32% are singletons. This sample was shared with a second study, whose subject was T cells of mothers and their children.

Sequenced material: blood. The receptors originated from a woman aged 35 to 49 in good health. CDR3s include the opening cysteine and the closing phenylalanine or tryptophan. The D gene is left open where the match is weak. Size is stated for part of the rows, as once, few or many counts, or as a class when the clone is expanded.

NA | NA | TRBJ1-5 | TRBV6-1 | 11 | TGTGCCAGCGGCAGAGATCAGCCCCAGCATTTT | CASGRDQPQHF
TRBD1 | NA | TRBJ1-4 | TRBV5-1 | 16 | TGCGCCAGCAGCACCACACGACAGGGGGATGGAGAAAAACTGTTTTTT | CASSTTRQGDGEKLFF
NA | many | TRBJ1-1 | TRBV29-1 | 12 | TGCAGCGTAAAACAGGGGAACACTGAAGCTTTCTTT | CSVKQGNTEAFF
NA | many | TRBJ2-7 | TRBV6-5 | 14 | TGTGCCAGCAGTGCCCGGGTCGGGAACTACGAGCAGTACTTC | CASSARVGNYEQYF
TRBD1 | few | TRBJ2-1 | TRBV24-1 | 13 | TGTGCCACCAAGGGGACAGGGCCCCATGAGCAGTTCTTC | CATKGTGPHEQFF
NA | few | TRBJ2-6 | TRBV2 | 17 | TGTGCCAGCAGTTCCGGGACAACTGGCTCTGGGGCCAACGTCCTGACTTTC | CASSSGTTGSGANVLTF
TRBD2 | few | TRBJ2-3 | TRBV20-1 | 15 | TGCAGTGCCTCTCCCGCTAGCGGGGGGCCAGATACGCAGTATTTT | CSASPASGGPDTQYF
TRBD1 | few | TRBJ2-6 | TRBV12-3/TRBV12-4 | 16 | TGTGCCAGCGGCCGGGACAGGGGGTCTGGGGCCAACGTCCTGACTTTC | CASGRDRGSGANVLTF
NA | NA | TRBJ1-5 | TRBV7-2 | 16 | TGTGCCAGCAGCTTAGCGTCAAAGGGAACAAGTCAGCCCCAGCATTTT | CASSLASKGTSQPQHF
NA | many | TRBJ1-1 | TRBV5-6 | 11 | TGTGCCAGCAGCTTTGGCTATGAAGCTTTCTTT | CASSFGYEAFF
NA | few | TRBJ1-2 | TRBV28 | 13 | TGTGCCAGCAGTTCAAACCATGCCATGGGATACACCTTC | CASSSNHAMGYTF
NA | NA | TRBJ1-1 | TRBV7-9 | 14 | TGTGCCAGCGACCATACGGGGTTAGAACCTGAAGCTTTCTTT | CASDHTGLEPEAFF
TRBD2 | few | TRBJ2-3 | TRBV15 | 19 | TGTGCCACCAGCAGAGGGTCTAGCGGGGGGTCGACTAGCACAGATACGCAGTATTTT | CATSRGSSGGSTSTDTQYF
NA | NA | TRBJ2-3 | TRBV3-1 | 13 | TGTGCCAGCAGCCCTCCACGGTCAGATACGCAGTATTTT | CASSPPRSDTQYF
NA | few | TRBJ2-2 | TRBV20-1 | 14 | TGCAGTGCTACCGATACAAGGAACACCGGGGAGCTGTTTTTT | CSATDTRNTGELFF
NA | few | TRBJ2-7 | TRBV18 | 14 | TGTGCCAGCTCGTCCGGGACTTCGATCTACGAGCAGTACTTC | CASSSGTSIYEQYF
NA | NA | TRBJ2-3 | TRBV2 | 13 | TGTGCCAGCGACAGCCTAGTCACAGATACGCAGTATTTT | CASDSLVTDTQYF
NA | many | TRBJ2-7 | TRBV15 | 14 | TGTGCCACCAGCAGCGGGGGCTCCTCCTACGAGCAGTACTTC | CATSSGGSSYEQYF
NA | NA | TRBJ1-4 | TRBV7-2 | 13 | TGTGCCAGCAGGGGAAGGGGGTATGAAAAACTGTTTTTT | CASRGRGYEKLFF
NA | NA | TRBJ1-4 | TRBV12-3/TRBV12-4 | 15 | TGTGCCAGCAGTCCAGACGTGAAGACTAATGAAAAACTGTTTTTT | CASSPDVKTNEKLFF
TRBD1 | many | TRBJ2-5 | TRBV6-1 | 13 | TGTGCCACTCGAGACAGGGGGAGCGAGACCCAGTACTTC | CATRDRGSETQYF
TRBD1 | NA | TRBJ1-2 | TRBV2 | 14 | TGTGCCAGCAGTGTCGACAGGGCTAACTATGGCTACACCTTC | CASSVDRANYGYTF
TRBD1 | many | TRBJ2-5 | TRBV18 | 15 | TGTGCCAGCTCACCACGTGGGACAGCTCAAGAGACCCAGTACTTC | CASSPRGTAQETQYF
NA | many | TRBJ1-2 | TRBV12-3/TRBV12-4 | 12 | TGTGCCAGCAGCAATCCAGGGACAGGCTACACCTTC | CASSNPGTGYTF
NA | NA | TRBJ2-1 | TRBV7-6 | 13 | TGTGCCAGCAGCTCCAGACTAGACAATGAGCAGGTCTTC | CASSSRLDNEQVF
NA | many | TRBJ1-6 | TRBV7-9 | 14 | TGTGCCAGCAGCTTAGCATCGGGGAATTCACCCCTCCACTTT | CASSLASGNSPLHF
TRBD1 | NA | TRBJ2-3 | TRBV7-8 | 15 | TGTGCCAGCAGGTCGTGGGACAGTAGCACAGATACGCAGTATTTT | CASRSWDSSTDTQYF
TRBD2 | NA | TRBJ2-1 | TRBV7-3 | 21 | TGTGCCAGCAGCCTAAATCTGCTGCGTCTAGCGGGGGGGCACCTTCTCAATGAGCAGTTCTTC | CASSLNLLRLAGGHLLNEQFF
NA | NA | TRBJ2-1 | TRBV9 | 12 | TGTGCCAGCAGCGTAACCGACAATGAGCAGTTCTTC | CASSVTDNEQFF
NA | few | TRBJ1-2 | TRBV29-1 | 13 | TGCAGCGTTGCCAGGACAGAATCCTATGACTACACCTTC | CSVARTESYDYTF
TRBD1 | NA | TRBJ1-1 | TRBV7-9 | 15 | TGTGCCAGCAGCCCCCAGGGACAGTCGAACACTGAAGCTTTCTTT | CASSPQGQSNTEAFF